Below, one TCR beta chain is given with its context. Its antigen is not known. A second PCR, run for roughly 7 to 12 cycles, used a sample-barcoded 5' primer plus a J-beta primer mix. In TCRdb, the 5' RACE reads were re-called with MiXCR into one record per CDR3 protein. The profile shows 1.5 million to 2 million distinct CDR3 sequences, about 50% of them singletons. These data come from a study of blood T cells in healthy people across ages. Study observations and caveats: Estimated diversity that came from one million T cells was considered an underestimate.

The CDR3 is made up of 15 amino acids. V lost 0 bases to trimming and J lost 4 bases, with 15 bases between them. CDR1 is DFQATT, CDR2 SNEGSKA, per germline (reference sequence). Every donor contributed roughly 10 milliliters of peripheral blood by blood draw. The rearrangement links TRBV20-1 to TRBJ1-2; D may be TRBD1 (5 bases). The sequencing sample was made of blood. The receptor's source is a woman in her thirties or forties in good health. This CDR3 is CSARELGDPFYGYTF. The CDR3 DNA sequence: TGCAGTGCTAGAGAGCTGGGGGACCCTTTCTATGGCTACACCTTC.